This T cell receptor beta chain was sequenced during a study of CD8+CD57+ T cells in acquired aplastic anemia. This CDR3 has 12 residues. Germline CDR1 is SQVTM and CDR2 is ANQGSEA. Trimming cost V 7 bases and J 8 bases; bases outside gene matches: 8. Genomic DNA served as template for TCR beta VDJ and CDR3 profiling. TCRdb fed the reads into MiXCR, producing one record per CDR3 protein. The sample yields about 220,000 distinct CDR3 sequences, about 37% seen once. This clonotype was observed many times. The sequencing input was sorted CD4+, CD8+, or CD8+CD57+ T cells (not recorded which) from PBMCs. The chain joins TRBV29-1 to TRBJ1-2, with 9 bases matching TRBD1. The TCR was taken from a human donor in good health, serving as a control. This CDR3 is CSDYGQGRGYTF. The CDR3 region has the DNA TGCAGCGATTACGGACAGGGGCGAGGCTACACCTTC.